What follows are 5 T cell receptor beta chains derived from one specimen sequenced in a study of blood T cell repertoires in COVID-19. Sequenced by immunoSEQ multiplex PCR; TCRdb stores in-frame clones only, minus some. The sample has 80,000 to 100,000 clones; 78% are singletons. The material sequenced was peripheral blood. These receptors were collected from a human donor in a cohort sampled during active COVID-19.

The chain is built from TRBV30 and TRBJ1-1, with no clear D. The CDR3 has 13 amino acids. V was shortened by 5 bases and J by 4 bases, with 14 bases between the two germline ends. The germline gives CDR1 GTSNPN, CDR2 SVGIG (reference sequence). CDR3 loop: CAWGDSRVTEAFF. The CDR3 region has the DNA TGTGCCTGGGGCGATTCTCGGGTCACTGAAGCTTTCTTT.

The chain is built from TRBV6-5 and TRBJ1-1, with D possibly TRBD1 on 6 matching bases. Trimming took off 4 bases at V and 4 bases at J, with 13 bases between the two ends. The germline V gene encodes CDR1 MNHEY and CDR2 SVGAGI. The CDR3 has 14 residues. The CDR3 protein is CASSFLGGGTEAFF. The CDR3, as DNA: TGTGCCAGCAGTTTCTTAGGGGGGGGCACTGAAGCTTTCTTT.

Concerning this clone itself: The junction departs from germline at one end; a sequencing error may be responsible. V and J are TRBV12-3 or TRBV12-4 and TRBJ2-1; 10 bases match TRBD2. The CDR3 loop spans 13 amino acids. CDR3 nucleotide sequence: TGTGCCAGCAGTTTCACCATAGCGGGGGGCCGACTCTTC. It yields the protein CASSFTIAGGRLF.

The rearrangement links TRBV19 to TRBJ1-1, with TRBD1 matching 8 bases. Losses at the gene ends were 3 bases for V and 4 bases for J; bases not matched to a gene: 10. CDR3 size: 16 residues. Germline V gives CDR1 LNHDA, CDR2 SQIVND (reference sequence). In DNA form, the CDR3 reads TGTGCCAGTAGTATGAGGCCAGGGACAGGAGGCACTGAAGCTTTCTTT. Translation: CASSMRPGTGGTEAFF.

Here the CDR3 reads CASSQLGGLVTGELFF. As DNA, the CDR3 is TGCGCCAGCAGCCAATTGGGAGGGTTGGTCACCGGGGAGCTGTTTTTT. The chain has TRBV4-1 and TRBJ2-2; 7 positions match TRBD2. The V gene end was trimmed by 2 bases and the J gene end by 4 bases; junction bases not matched to a gene: 7. The germline V gene encodes CDR1 MGHRA and CDR2 YSYEKL. The CDR3 sequence is 16 residues long.